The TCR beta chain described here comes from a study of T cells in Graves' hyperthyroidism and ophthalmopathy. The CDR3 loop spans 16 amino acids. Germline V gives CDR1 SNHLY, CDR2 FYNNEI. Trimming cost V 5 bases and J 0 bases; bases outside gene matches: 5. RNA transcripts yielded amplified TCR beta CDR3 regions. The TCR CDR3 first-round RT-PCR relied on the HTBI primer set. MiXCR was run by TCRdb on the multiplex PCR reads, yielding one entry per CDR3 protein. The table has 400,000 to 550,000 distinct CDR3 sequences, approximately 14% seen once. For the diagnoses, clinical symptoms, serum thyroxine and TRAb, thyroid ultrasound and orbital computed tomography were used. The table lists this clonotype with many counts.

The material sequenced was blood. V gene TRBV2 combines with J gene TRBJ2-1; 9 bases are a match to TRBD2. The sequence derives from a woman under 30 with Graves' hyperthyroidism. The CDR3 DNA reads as TGTGCCAGCAGTAATCTAGCGGGGAGCTCCTACAATGAGCAGTTCTTC. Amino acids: CASSNLAGSSYNEQFF. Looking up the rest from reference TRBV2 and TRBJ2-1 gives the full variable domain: EPEVTQTPSHQVTQMGQEVILRCVPISNHLYFYWYRQILGQKVEFLVSFYNNEISEKSEIFDDQFSVERPDGSNFTLKIRSTKLEDSAMYFCASSNLAGSSYNEQFFGPGTRLTVL.